This TCR beta chain appears in the sequencing data of a study of CD8 T cells in Susac syndrome. Study background: Patients with Susac syndrome who were sequenced included roughly 6 with active disease and eight or nine in remission. Patients with Susac syndrome were, at the time of blood collection, therapy-naive, maintained on corticosteroids, or maintained on intravenous immunoglobulin alone.

This clonotype showed up just a few times. The RNA input was about 0.5 to 1 ug, and it was reverse transcribed with random hexamers. TCR beta CDR3 was amplified by immunoSEQ multiplex PCR. This amplification extended across 54 Vbeta and 13 Jbeta segments. TCRdb re-called the immunoSEQ multiplex PCR reads with MiXCR, one entry per CDR3 protein. Found here are more than 70,000 distinct CDR3 sequences, 94% of them singletons; the top ten hold about 0.5%. There are 14 residues in the CDR3. V was pared by 2 bases and J by 0 bases, with 4 bases of the junction left unmatched. The V gene's germline CDR1 is DFQATT and CDR2 SNEGSKA (reference sequence).

The chain joins TRBV20-1 to TRBJ2-7; 7 positions agree with TRBD2. Sequencing input: CD8+ T cells from PBMCs. This TCR was recovered from a human donor with Susac syndrome. The CDR3 reads CSARPGRSSYEQYF. DNA for the CDR3: TGCAGTGCTAGACCCGGGAGGAGCTCCTACGAGCAGTACTTC.